This T cell receptor beta chain derives from a study of CD8 T cells in Susac syndrome. The patients with Susac syndrome were individuals who fulfilled the recently defined diagnostic criteria for disease that was either definite or probable. Reverse transcription used about 0.45 to 1 ug RNA and random hexamers. TCRdb passed the immunoSEQ multiplex PCR reads through MiXCR, listing each CDR3 protein once. The sample contains approximately 160,000 distinct CDR3 sequences, roughly 95% of which appear only once. Input material: CD4+ T cells from PBMCs. The TCR comes from a human donor with Susac syndrome.

CDR3 bases: TGTGCCACAAGTACAGGGGGCAGCAATCAGCCCCAGCATTTT. This encodes CATSTGGSNQPQHF. The genes are TRBV24-1 and TRBJ1-5, with TRBD1 matching 9 bases. V shed 10 bases and J 1 base; nucleotides not matched to a gene: 4. CDR1 KGHDR and CDR2 SFDVKD come from the germline V gene. The CDR3 has 14 amino acids.